The TCR beta chain under discussion was sequenced for a study of blood T cell repertoires in COVID-19. Study as a whole: COVID-19 samples from acute and convalescent phases originated in the United States, Italy and Spain. The cDNA or gDNA used as material had been derived from T cells, B-cell-depleted T cells, or PBMCs.

Trimming stripped 2 bases from V and 1 base from J, with 12 bases between. Germline V gene sequence: CDR1 SGHTA, CDR2 FQGNSA. The CDR3 is made up of 15 amino acids. Original methodology: How many nucleated cells were present was estimated from reference gene primer amplification. This table comes from immunoSEQ multiplex PCR, and its TCRdb copy is limited to in-frame clones, with some not included. Clone size and V and J calls were adopted from that table, with D and trimming inferred from the DNA. This table has tens of thousands of clones, roughly 73% appearing once. The source is a human donor in a cohort sampled during active COVID-19. The chain has TRBV7-2 and TRBJ2-7, with D possibly matching TRBD2 (7 bases). Sequencing used peripheral blood. CDR3 protein: CASSLRGGLSYEQYF. In nucleotides, the CDR3 is TGTGCCAGCAGCTTACGCGGGGGCCTATCCTACGAGCAGTACTTC.